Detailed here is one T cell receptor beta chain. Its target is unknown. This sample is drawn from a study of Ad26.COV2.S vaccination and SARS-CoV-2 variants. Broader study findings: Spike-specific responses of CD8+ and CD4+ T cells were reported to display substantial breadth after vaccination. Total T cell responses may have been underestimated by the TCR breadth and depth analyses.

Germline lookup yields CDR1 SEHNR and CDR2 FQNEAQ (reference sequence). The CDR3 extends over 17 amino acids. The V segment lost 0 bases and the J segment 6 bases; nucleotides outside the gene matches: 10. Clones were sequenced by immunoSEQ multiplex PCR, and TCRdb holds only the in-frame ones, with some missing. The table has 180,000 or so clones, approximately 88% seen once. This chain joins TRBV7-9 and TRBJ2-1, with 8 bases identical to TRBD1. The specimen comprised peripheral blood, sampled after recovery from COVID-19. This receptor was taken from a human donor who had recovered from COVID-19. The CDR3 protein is CASSLASRTGFVNEQFF. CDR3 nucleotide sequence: TGTGCCAGCAGCTTAGCGTCCCGGACAGGGTTTGTCAATGAGCAGTTCTTC.